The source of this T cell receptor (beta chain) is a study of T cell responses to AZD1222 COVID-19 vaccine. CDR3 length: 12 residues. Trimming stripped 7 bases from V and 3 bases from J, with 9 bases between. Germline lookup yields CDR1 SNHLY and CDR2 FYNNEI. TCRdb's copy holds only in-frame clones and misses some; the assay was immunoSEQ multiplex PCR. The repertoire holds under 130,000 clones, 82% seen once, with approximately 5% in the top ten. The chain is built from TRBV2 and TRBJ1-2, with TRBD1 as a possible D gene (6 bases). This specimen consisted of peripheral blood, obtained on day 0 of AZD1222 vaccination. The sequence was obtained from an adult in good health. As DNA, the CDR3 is TGTGCCAGCATGGACAGTTACTATGGCTACACCTTC. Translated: CASMDSYYGYTF.